Shown below are 19 T cell receptor beta chains from a single sample sequenced in a study of PD-L1 blockade in urothelial cancer. This sample's time point: pretreatment peripheral blood. The repertoire was sequenced with immunoSEQ multiplex PCR; TCRdb's copy has only in-frame clones and lacks some. In the table there are 70,000 to 95,000 clones, roughly nine tenths of which are singletons. The sequencing used PBMCs, collected around atezolizumab (anti-PD-L1) treatment. All receptors derive from a woman of 80 years or more with urothelial cancer.

Comments on this clone: Within the sample, other DNA sequences also encode this same CDR3. The chain couples TRBV28 to TRBJ2-7; 8 bases align to TRBD2. CDR1 is MDHEN, CDR2 SYDVKM, per germline. The CDR3 consists of 14 residues. J was trimmed by 0 bases and V by 6 bases; bases with no gene match: 4. Here the CDR3 reads CASRPSGSSYEQYF. CDR3 bases: TGTGCCAGCAGACCCAGCGGGAGCTCCTACGAGCAGTACTTC.

This chain links TRBV7-3 with TRBJ1-1, with 8 nucleotides matching TRBD1. Germline assignment: CDR1 SGHTA and CDR2 FQGTGA. The junction had 3 bases not matched to a gene; V was cut back by 5 bases and J by 4 bases. The CDR3 consists of 13 residues. Written as DNA, the CDR3 is TGTGCCAGCAGCACAACAGGGGGCACTGAAGCTTTCTTT. Its protein is CASSTTGGTEAFF.

The genes are TRBV2 and TRBJ1-2; no definite D call. Germline V lookup: CDR1 SNHLY, CDR2 FYNNEI. Trimming cost V 4 bases and J 0 bases, with 9 bases left between them. The length of the CDR3 is 14 residues. CDR3 region: CASSATPANYGYTF. In nucleotides, the CDR3 is TGTGCCAGCAGTGCGACACCCGCTAACTATGGCTACACCTTC. The whole variable domain, remainder taken from reference TRBV2 and TRBJ1-2, is EPEVTQTPSHQVTQMGQEVILRCVPISNHLYFYWYRQILGQKVEFLVSFYNNEISEKSEIFDDQFSVERPDGSNFTLKIRSTKLEDSAMYFCASSATPANYGYTFGSGTRLTVV.

The chain employs TRBV5-8 and TRBJ2-1; 11 bases line up with TRBD2. The germline V gene encodes CDR1 SGHTS and CDR2 YDEGEE. CDR3 size: 13 residues. The ends lost 2 bases at V and 9 bases at J; junction bases unmatched: 1. This chain's CDR3 is CASSFGLAGEQFF. CDR3 DNA: TGTGCCAGCAGCTTCGGACTAGCGGGTGAGCAGTTCTTC.

This chain links TRBV18 with TRBJ1-2; 10 bases agree with TRBD1. V shed 2 bases, J shed 6 bases, and the junction held 6 bases outside the gene matches. The germline gives CDR1 KGHSH, CDR2 LQKENI. The CDR3 has 15 amino acids. CDR3 in amino acids: CASSPRGTGDNGYTF. The CDR3 DNA sequence: TGTGCCAGCTCACCAAGGGGGACAGGGGACAATGGCTACACCTTC.

The chain recombines TRBV7-2 with TRBJ1-1, with D possibly matching TRBD1 (6 bases). The ends were cut back, 5 bases at V and 1 base at J, with 11 bases in the middle. CDR3 length: 14 residues. Germline values: CDR1 SGHTA, CDR2 FQGNSA. CDR3 in amino acids: CASSPGVWNTEAFF. DNA of the CDR3: TGTGCCAGCAGCCCAGGGGTCTGGAACACTGAAGCTTTCTTT.

The gene calls are TRBV6-5 and TRBJ1-6; TRBD1 might be the D (5 bases). Trimming removed 6 bases from V and 10 bases from J, with 13 bases in between. This CDR3 has 13 residues. Germline CDR1 reads MNHEY; CDR2 reads SVGAGI. In DNA, the CDR3 is TGTGCCAGCAGGTTGGCGGAGGGGTCACCCCTCCACTTT. This gives the protein CASRLAEGSPLHF.

The V gene is TRBV7-3, the J gene TRBJ2-1; 14 nucleotides line up with TRBD2. CDR1 and CDR2 (germline): SGHTA, FQGTGA. V lost 5 bases to trimming and J lost 1 base; unmatched junction nucleotides: 10. CDR3 length: 19 amino acids. The CDR3 spells CASSPTGTSGSRSYNEQFF. For the CDR3, the DNA is TGTGCCAGCAGCCCCACCGGGACTAGCGGGAGTAGGTCCTACAATGAGCAGTTCTTC.

This rearrangement joins TRBV18 to TRBJ1-2; 8 nucleotides line up with TRBD1. CDR1 and CDR2 from the germline V gene are KGHSH and LQKENI. The junction had 3 bases not matched to a gene; V was cut back by 1 base and J by 8 bases. This CDR3 has 13 amino acids. CDR3 in DNA: TGTGCCAGCTCACCACTACAGGGGGAAGGCTACACCTTC. It yields the protein CASSPLQGEGYTF.

This clone was observed a single time. This chain links TRBV7-9 with TRBJ2-5; 11 bases fit TRBD2. The trim removed 5 bases at V and 4 bases at J, leaving 3 bases unmatched. CDR1 is SEHNR, CDR2 FQNEAQ, per germline (reference sequence). The CDR3 is 14 amino acids. The CDR3 loop reads CASSPGLAGETQYF. In nucleotides, the CDR3 is TGTGCCAGCAGCCCTGGACTAGCGGGAGAGACCCAGTACTTC.

V gene TRBV30 combines with J gene TRBJ1-4; maybe TRBD1 (5 bases). V gave up 5 bases and J gave up 7 bases, with 14 bases separating them. Germline CDR1 is GTSNPN and CDR2 is SVGIG (reference sequence). This CDR3 contains 13 residues. The CDR3, as DNA: TGTGCCTGGGGGAGGGGCGGGAGTGAAAAACTGTTTTTT. It yields the protein CAWGRGGSEKLFF.

This clone was detected only a few times. This chain connects TRBV27 to TRBJ1-1; 7 nucleotides match TRBD1. CDR3 length: 14 residues. Germline V gene data show CDR1 as MNHEY and CDR2 as SMNVEV (reference sequence). The J segment lost 12 bases and the V segment lost 2 bases, leaving 12 bases of the junction unmatched. The CDR3 loop is CASSLGGPRDSSFF. The CDR3 nucleotides are TGTGCCAGCAGTTTAGGGGGGCCCAGGGACAGTTCTTTCTTT.

The chain employs TRBV6-1 and TRBJ1-2, with D uncertain. This CDR3 spans 12 amino acids. Trimming took off 2 bases at V and 7 bases at J, with 8 bases between the two ends. Germline V CDR1 and CDR2: MNHNS, SASEGT. The CDR3 coding sequence is TGTGCCAGCAGTGAAATTGCGCGTGGCTACACCTTC. This sequence encodes CASSEIARGYTF.

This chain uses TRBV11-3 with TRBJ2-1, with 12 bases fitting TRBD2. V dropped 4 bases and J dropped 10; count of bases not matched to a gene: 8. This CDR3 is 15 amino acids long. Germline CDR1 is SGHNT and CDR2 is YENEEA. The CDR3: CASSSYLAGGGEQFF. The DNA of the CDR3 is TGTGCCAGCAGCTCATATCTAGCGGGAGGGGGGGAGCAGTTCTTC.

This chain uses TRBV18 with TRBJ2-4; D gene uncertain. V lost 3 bases and J 0 bases, leaving 3 bases between the germline ends. The CDR3 spans 13 residues. Germline CDR1 is KGHSH and CDR2 is LQKENI. The CDR3 DNA is TGTGCCAGCTCACCCGGAGCCAAAAACATTCAGTACTTC. Protein: CASSPGAKNIQYF.

The chain carries TRBV7-9 and TRBJ2-2; 11 bases agree with TRBD2. Per the germline V gene, CDR1 is SEHNR and CDR2 is FQNEAQ (reference sequence). J lost 7 bases, V lost 5 bases, and 9 bases had no gene match. CDR3 length: 16 amino acids. CDR3: CASSGTSGRAVGELFF. Here the CDR3 DNA reads TGTGCCAGCAGCGGCACTAGCGGGAGAGCTGTCGGGGAGCTGTTTTTT.

The chain combines TRBV7-8 with TRBJ2-1, with 7 bases lining up with TRBD2. V shed 1 base, J shed 1 base, and the junction held 4 bases outside the gene matches. The germline CDR1 and CDR2 sequences are SGHVS and FQNEAQ. The CDR3 sequence is 16 residues long. Here the CDR3 DNA reads TGTGCCAGCAGCTTAGGCGGGAGCGGATCCTACAATGAGCAGTTCTTC. It is translated as CASSLGGSGSYNEQFF.

This clone was counted between two and nine times. The V gene is TRBV27, the J gene TRBJ1-2, with TRBD1 matching 7 bases. CDR3 size: 15 residues. Germline V gene sequence: CDR1 MNHEY, CDR2 SMNVEV (reference sequence). V lost 5 bases, J lost 6 bases, and 12 bases stayed unmatched. The CDR3 coding sequence is TGTGCCAGCAGTCTGCGAAGACAGGGAGGAAATGGCTACACCTTC. Its protein is CASSLRRQGGNGYTF.

The V gene is TRBV11-3, the J gene TRBJ2-1; TRBD1 agrees at 10 bases. This CDR3 has 16 amino acids. Trimming took 5 bases from V and 2 from J; bases not matched to a gene: 6. The germline gives CDR1 SGHNT, CDR2 YENEEA. This CDR3 is CASSLAGTGAYNEQFF. In DNA, the CDR3 is TGTGCCAGCAGCCTCGCGGGGACAGGGGCCTACAATGAGCAGTTCTTC. Combining the CDR3 with reference TRBV11-3 and TRBJ2-1 gives the whole variable domain EAGVVQSPRYKIIEKKQPVAFWCNPISGHNTLYWYLQNLGQGPELLIRYENEEAVDDSQLPKDRFSAERLKGVDSTLKIQPAELGDSAVYLCASSLAGTGAYNEQFFGPGTRLTVL.